The clone carrying this T cell receptor (beta chain) came up once. Its antigen is undetermined. This entry comes from a study of cytomegalovirus exposure and HLA in healthy donors. General study results and limits: For most TCR beta V segments, an earlier analysis put the productive rate at about 87% or about 30% of the time. Specific recognition of CMV antigens was confirmed in vitro for a few chains (all CMV-associated).

Despite likely unrecorded immune exposures, the donors were nominally healthy at the time of sampling. 60 Vbeta and 13 Jbeta primers were used in PCR. Only in-frame clones appear in the TCRdb table, and some are missing; sequencing was by immunoSEQ multiplex PCR. The sample lists 150,000 to 200,000 clones, 80% to 85% occurring once. The CDR3 contains 14 residues. Sequencing input: PBMCs. This sequence was found in a boy aged 10-17 years in good health and CMV-seronegative. The chain links TRBV21-1 to TRBJ2-5; TRBD2, the D gene given by the table, was not confirmed from the DNA. The end of the DNA fits TRBJ2-7 better, so the J call may be wrong. TRBV21-1 is noted as a pseudogene. The CDR3 DNA reads as TGTGCCAGCAGCACCGGGACTCCCTCCTACGAGCAGTACTTC. Its translation: CASSTGTPSYEQYF.